This T cell receptor beta chain was documented in a study of cytomegalovirus exposure and HLA in healthy donors. About the study: Across roughly 400 genotyped donors, about 81% landed in the Caucasian-associated ancestry cluster.

A multiplex PCR was run with 60 Vbeta primers and 13 Jbeta primers. Measured with immunoSEQ multiplex PCR; TCRdb has only the in-frame clones, and not every one. The repertoire holds roughly 110,000 clones, with around 73% as singletons. Trimming stripped 1 base from V and 3 bases from J, with 12 bases between. There are 15 residues in the CDR3. The germline CDR1 and CDR2 sequences are SGDLS and YYNGEE. Sequencing was carried out using PBMCs. The rearrangement joins TRBV9 to TRBJ2-3; D is perhaps TRBD2 (6 bases). This TCR was sampled from a man between 25 and 39 years old in good health and CMV-seronegative. The DNA for the CDR3 is TGTGCCAGCAGCGTACAGGTAGGGAGGACAGATACGCAGTATTTT. Its translation is CASSVQVGRTDTQYF.